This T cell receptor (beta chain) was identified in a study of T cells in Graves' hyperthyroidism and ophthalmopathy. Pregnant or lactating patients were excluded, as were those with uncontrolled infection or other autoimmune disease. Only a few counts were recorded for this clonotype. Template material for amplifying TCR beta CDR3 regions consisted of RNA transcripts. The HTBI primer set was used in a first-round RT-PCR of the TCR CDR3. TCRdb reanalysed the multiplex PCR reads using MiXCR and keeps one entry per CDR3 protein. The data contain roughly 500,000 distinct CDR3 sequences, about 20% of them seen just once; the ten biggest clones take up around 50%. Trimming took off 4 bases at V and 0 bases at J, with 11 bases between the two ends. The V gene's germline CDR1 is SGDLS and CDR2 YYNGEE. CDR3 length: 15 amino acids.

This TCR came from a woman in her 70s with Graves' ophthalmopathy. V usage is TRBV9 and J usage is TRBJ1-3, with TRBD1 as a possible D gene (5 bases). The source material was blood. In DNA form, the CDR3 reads TGTGCCAGCAGCACCGGGACGGCCTCTGGAAACACCATATATTTT. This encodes CASSTGTASGNTIYF.